Below are 20 T cell receptor beta chains sequenced from a single sample in a study of T cells after posttransplantation cyclophosphamide. Cyclophosphamide on days +3 and +4 followed busulfan-fludarabine conditioning and a marrow graft. Clones were sequenced by immunoSEQ multiplex PCR, and TCRdb holds only the in-frame ones, with some missing. The table records about 2,000 clones, approximately 73% of them present only once. This sample comprised CD8+ T cells sorted from PBMCs, obtained 242 days after a stem cell transplant with posttransplant cyclophosphamide. The receptors shown here come from a male patient between 25 and 39 years old who received an allogeneic stem cell transplant from a related donor, was CMV-positive, and had no GVHD. Part of the T cells may come from the graft donor.

V gene TRBV19 combines with J gene TRBJ1-6; 8 positions agree with TRBD1. The CDR3 is made up of 13 amino acids. From germline, CDR1 is LNHDA and CDR2 SQIVND (reference sequence). V lost 11 bases to trimming and J lost 8 bases; unmatched junction nucleotides: 8. The CDR3 bases are TGTGCCTCCACACAGGGGGGAGATTCACCCCTCCACTTT. Protein product: CASTQGGDSPLHF.

This clone showed up just a few times. The CDR3 sequence: CASSSKGYTEAFF. CDR3 nucleotides: TGTGCCAGCAGCTCCAAGGGGTACACTGAAGCTTTCTTT. This chain uses TRBV7-9 with TRBJ1-1; D is possibly TRBD1 (5 bases). The CDR3 extends over 13 amino acids. V lost 4 bases, J lost 3 bases, and 9 bases lay in between. Germline V gene data show CDR1 as SEHNR and CDR2 as FQNEAQ (reference sequence).

Notes on this clone: A read error may account for a junction end that differs from germline. V is TRBV2 and J is TRBJ2-1, with TRBD2 identical over 7 bases. Germline CDR1 and CDR2: SNHLY and FYNNEI. The CDR3 is 13 residues long. The CDR3 DNA is TGTGCCACAGAGGAGAGGGACTACTATGAGCAGTTCTTC. Its translation is CATEERDYYEQFF.

This chain links TRBV15 with TRBJ1-5; 10 bases map to TRBD1. The CDR3 length is 13 residues. J was trimmed by 6 bases and V by 8 bases; bases with no gene match: 4. Germline assignment: CDR1 LNHNV and CDR2 YYDKDF (reference sequence). The CDR3 here is CATRQGAGQPQHF. CDR3 in DNA: TGTGCCACCCGACAGGGGGCGGGTCAGCCCCAGCATTTT.

This clone showed up just once. This rearrangement joins TRBV6-5 to TRBJ1-2; 8 bases align to TRBD1. This CDR3 region has 14 residues. The germline gives CDR1 MNHEY, CDR2 SVGAGI. V was clipped by 5 bases and J by 3 bases; unmatched bases: 5. The CDR3 region has the DNA TGTGCCAGCAGTCCAGGGGGCGCTGACTATGGCTACACCTTC. Its translation is CASSPGGADYGYTF.

This clone was seen more than once but under ten times. This chain joins TRBV6-6 and TRBJ2-3; TRBD1 agrees at 7 bases. Germline trimming cut 2 bases from V and 2 bases from J; bases unmatched to any gene: 4. The CDR3 covers 15 residues. Per germline, CDR1 MNHNY and CDR2 SVGAGI (reference sequence). CDR3: CASSYRDRYTDTQYF. The DNA for the CDR3 is TGTGCCAGCAGTTACCGGGACAGATACACAGATACGCAGTATTTT.

This clone has just one count. With a far larger clone one base away, a read error is the likely cause. This sample also contains other DNA sequences that code for the same CDR3. The rearrangement uses TRBV7-9 and TRBJ1-6; D is possibly TRBD1 (6 bases). CDR3 length: 18 amino acids. Germline assignment: CDR1 SEHNR and CDR2 FQNEAQ (reference sequence). CDR3 amino acids: CASSFRDTPSSYNSPLHF. CDR3 coding DNA: TGTGCGAGCAGCTTCAGGGACACCCCGAGCTCCTATAATTCACCCCTCCACTTT.

This chain connects TRBV6-6 to TRBJ2-7; 8 nucleotides align to TRBD1. Losses at the gene ends were 5 bases for V and 5 bases for J; bases not matched to a gene: 8. The CDR3 loop spans 14 amino acids. Germline loops: CDR1 MNHNY, CDR2 SVGAGI (reference sequence). The CDR3 loop reads CASSPGTGGNEQYF. As DNA, the CDR3 is TGTGCCAGCAGTCCCGGGACAGGAGGTAACGAGCAGTACTTC.

This sequence joins TRBV7-3 and TRBJ2-2; D is uncertain. Trimming cost V 3 bases and J 3 bases, with 11 bases left between them. CDR3 length: 15 residues. The germline gives CDR1 SGHTA, CDR2 FQGTGA. DNA for the CDR3: TGTGCCAGCAGCTTTGGCGGCTTTGACACCGGGGAGCTGTTTTTT. As protein: CASSFGGFDTGELFF.

The chain combines TRBV19 with TRBJ1-1; D gene unclear. The CDR3 is 13 amino acids. The V gene's germline CDR1 is LNHDA and CDR2 SQIVND (reference sequence). V was cut by 3 bases and J by 1 base, with 6 bases left in between. CDR3 nucleotides: TGTGCCAGTAGTATGTTCAAGAACACTGAAGCTTTCTTT. Translating it yields CASSMFKNTEAFF.

In this sample, this clone turned up a few times. The chain combines TRBV12-5 with TRBJ1-3, with D possibly matching TRBD1 (5 bases). The germline V gene encodes CDR1 LGHNT and CDR2 FRNRAP. V lost 4 bases to trimming and J lost 4 bases, with 5 bases between them. This CDR3 is 12 amino acids long. The CDR3 DNA is TGTGCTAGTGGTTGGGGCGGAAACACCATATATTTT. Encoded protein: CASGWGGNTIYF. Variable domain in full (rest from reference TRBV12-5 and TRBJ1-3): DARVTQTPRHKVTEMGQEVTMRCQPILGHNTVFWYRQTMMQGLELLAYFRNRAPLDDSGMPKDRFSAEMPDATLATLKIQPSEPRDSAVYFCASGWGGNTIYFGEGSWLTVV.

V and J are TRBV28 and TRBJ1-5, with 10 bases aligning to TRBD1. The V and J ends lost 6 bases and 6 bases, in that order; junction bases with no gene match: 2. The CDR3 is 13 residues long. Germline lookup yields CDR1 MDHEN and CDR2 SYDVKM. This CDR3 is CASRGDRGQPQHF. For the CDR3, the DNA is TGTGCCAGCAGGGGGGACAGGGGTCAGCCCCAGCATTTT.

J is TRBJ2-7 and V is TRBV5-8, with a tentative D call TRBD1 (5 bases). Germline V gene lookup returns CDR1 SGHTS and CDR2 YDEGEE. The CDR3 is 14 amino acids. Trimming took 4 bases from V and 2 from J, leaving 13 bases between them. The CDR3 here is CASSGAGLPYEQYF. CDR3 in DNA: TGTGCCAGCAGCGGGGCAGGGCTCCCCTACGAGCAGTACTTC.

CDR3 amino acids: CASSFGRGNTEAFF. The CDR3 coding sequence is TGCGCCAGCAGCTTCGGACGGGGAAACACTGAAGCTTTCTTT. The chain combines TRBV5-1 with TRBJ1-1; D is unclear. The germline V and J ends were trimmed by 2 bases and 2 bases, with 10 bases remaining between them. Germline lookup yields CDR1 SGHRS and CDR2 YFSETQ. This CDR3 has 14 amino acids.

The chain uses TRBV6-5 and TRBJ2-1; D is ambiguous. The CDR3 sequence is 16 residues long. Germline CDR1 and CDR2: MNHEY and SVGAGI. The V end lost 0 bases, the J end lost 4 bases, and 13 bases lay between the germline ends. For the CDR3, the DNA is TGTGCCAGCAGTTACTCGGAGAGGATAGGTTACAATGAGCAGTTCTTC. It translates to CASSYSERIGYNEQFF.

The chain links TRBV11-2 to TRBJ2-5; 9 bases fit TRBD2. Trimming at V came to 3 bases and at J to 4 bases, leaving 3 bases not matched to a gene. CDR1 is SGHAT, CDR2 FQNNGV, per germline. The CDR3 totals 14 residues. The CDR3 bases are TGTGCCAGCAGCTTTGCGGGGGGGCGAGAGACCCAGTACTTC. Amino acid sequence: CASSFAGGRETQYF. Based on the CDR3 plus reference TRBV11-2 and TRBJ2-5, the full variable domain is EAGVAQSPRYKIIEKRQSVAFWCNPISGHATLYWYQQILGQGPKLLIQFQNNGVVDDSQLPKDRFSAERLKGVDSTLKIQPAKLEDSAVYLCASSFAGGRETQYFGPGTRLLVL.

The chain is built from TRBV7-3 and TRBJ2-3; D ambiguous. Trimming removed 2 bases at V and 5 bases at J, with 8 bases between. The CDR3 extends over 13 amino acids. CDR1 SGHTA and CDR2 FQGTGA come from the germline V gene. CDR3 sequence: CASSLSPLDTQYF. The CDR3 nucleotides read TGTGCCAGCAGCTTATCCCCCTTAGATACGCAGTATTTT.

This clone was seen more than once but under ten times. The chain is built from TRBV29-1 and TRBJ2-1, with TRBD2 matching 7 bases. The CDR3 runs 11 residues. J gave up 10 bases and V 3 bases, and 3 bases lay outside the gene matches. Germline loops: CDR1 SQVTM, CDR2 ANQGSEA. The CDR3 here is CSVDPSGEQFF. CDR3 bases: TGCAGCGTTGATCCTAGCGGCGAGCAGTTCTTC.

This clone was detected only once. The rearrangement joins TRBV14 to TRBJ2-5; D might be TRBD2 (6 bases). Trimming removed 3 bases from V and 4 bases from J, with 27 bases in between. Per the germline V gene, CDR1 is SGHDN and CDR2 is FVKESK. This CDR3 region has 19 residues. The CDR3 reads CASSHAGTGGRLRGETQYF. DNA for the CDR3: TGTGCCAGCAGCCATGCAGGGACTGGGGGGAGGTTGAGAGGAGAGACCCAGTACTTC.

The chain employs TRBV5-6 and TRBJ2-7; a possible D gene is TRBD2 (6 bases). The V end lost 0 bases, the J end lost 2 bases, and 9 bases lay between the germline ends. Germline CDR1 SGHDT, CDR2 YYEEEE. CDR3 size: 14 residues. This CDR3 reads CASSLVGGTYEQYF. The CDR3 bases are TGTGCCAGCAGCTTGGTGGGAGGAACCTACGAGCAGTACTTC.